This section outlines one T cell receptor (beta chain) sequence together with its context. There are 14 residues in the CDR3. The germline V and J ends were trimmed by 6 bases and 2 bases, with 10 bases remaining between them. CDR1 is MDHEN, CDR2 SYDVKM, per germline. The sample originates from a study of CD8 T cells in ankylosing spondylitis. One entry per CDR3 protein results from TCRdb running MiXCR on the 5' RACE reads. The sample has fewer than 250,000 distinct CDR3 sequences, roughly 32% seen once. J is TRBJ2-2 and V is TRBV28; a weak D match, TRBD1 (6 bases). Sequences were obtained from blood, either unsorted or a sorted T cell fraction (not recorded which). The TCR originated in a male donor with ankylosing spondylitis or in good health (not recorded which). The CDR3 protein is CASRSGTNTGELFF. CDR3 DNA sequence: TGTGCCAGCAGATCCGGGACAAACACCGGGGAGCTGTTTTTT.